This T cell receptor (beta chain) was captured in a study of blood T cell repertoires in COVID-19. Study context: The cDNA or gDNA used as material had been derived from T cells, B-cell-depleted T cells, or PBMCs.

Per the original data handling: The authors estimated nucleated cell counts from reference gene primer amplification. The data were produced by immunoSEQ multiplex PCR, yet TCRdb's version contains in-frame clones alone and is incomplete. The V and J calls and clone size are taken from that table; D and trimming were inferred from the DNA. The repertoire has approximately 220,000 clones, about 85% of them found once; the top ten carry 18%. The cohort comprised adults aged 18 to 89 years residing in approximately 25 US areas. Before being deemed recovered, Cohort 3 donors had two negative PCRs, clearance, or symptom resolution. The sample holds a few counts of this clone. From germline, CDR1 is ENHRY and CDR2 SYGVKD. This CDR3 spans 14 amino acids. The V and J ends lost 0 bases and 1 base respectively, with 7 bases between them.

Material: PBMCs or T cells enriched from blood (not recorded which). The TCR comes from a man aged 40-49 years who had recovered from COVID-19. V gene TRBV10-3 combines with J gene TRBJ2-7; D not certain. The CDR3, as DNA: TGTGCCATCAGTGAGTCGCGACTTTCCTACGAGCAGTACTTC. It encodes CAISESRLSYEQYF.